This T cell receptor (beta chain) was identified in a study of blood T cell repertoires in COVID-19. Across the whole study: The samples span acute and convalescent COVID-19 from the United States, Italy and Spain. From T cells, B-cell-depleted T cells, or PBMCs came the material, which was cDNA or gDNA.

Enrolled during active infection, Seattle patients were then followed longitudinally. Methods used by the authors: By means of reference gene primer amplification, nucleated cell counts were estimated. The assay was immunoSEQ multiplex PCR, and TCRdb's table has in-frame clones only and misses some. From that table come the V and J calls and clone size; the DNA was used to work out D and trimming. The sample includes about 160,000 clones, 70% to 85% of them seen just once. Germline V gene sequence: CDR1 MNHEY, CDR2 SVGAGI. The CDR3 runs 13 residues. V was shortened by 1 base and J by 5 bases, with 8 bases between the two germline ends.

This rearrangement joins TRBV6-5 to TRBJ2-5; D unclear. The receptor's source is a woman aged 40 to 50 with COVID-19, enrolled during active disease. Material: peripheral blood. CDR3 region: CASSYLSPETQYF. The CDR3 region has the DNA TGTGCCAGCAGTTACTTATCCCCGGAGACCCAGTACTTC.